This T cell receptor beta chain was recovered during a study of shared clonotypes between healthy human individuals (dated by TCRdb to 2020 to 2022). Looking at the study overall: The cohort comprised a couple of women and a few men aged 18 to 49 years. Libraries were prepared and TCR repertoires were sequenced by different laboratories using diverse techniques, in order to increase sequencing depth and limit assay-specific biases. Blood TCR repertoires of five healthy adults were deeply sequenced to estimate repertoire size and the extent of clonotype sharing between individuals. Leukapheresis yielded between about 0.94 and 8.9 billion PBMCs per donor. Per donor, three plates each were used for CD4 naive and CD4 memory, two for CD8 naive, and one for CD8 memory. Here is what the overall study found, with its caveats: Compared with non-shared clonotypes, clonotypes shared by all four sorted-subset donors had higher generation probabilities. When a few donors were compared, the shared fraction of clonotypes was 5% to 6.5% for naive CD4, over 3% for naive CD8, more than 2% for memory CD4, and 0.35% to 0.4% for memory CD8. Sampling was restricted to blood, and TCR repertoires in tissue are likely to differ from TCR repertoires in blood. The genetic and exposure-history diversity represented was limited by the small number of donors. Estimated clonotype richness was generally larger for naive than for memory subsets. Even with the large sequencing depth, rarefaction of the sorted-subset datasets indicated that sequencing was incomplete. Pairwise subsampling led to the expectation that sequencing depth would affect the degree of clonotype sharing among donors.

With regard to this clone: Its antigen specificity is not known. It has no much larger one-base neighbor in the sample; base qualities were not kept.

Reading from cysteine to phenylalanine, the CDR3 counts 15 amino acids. The kept DNA is CDR3 alone, 45 bases in frame from the first base. According to the germline V gene (reference sequence), CDR1 reads LNHDA and CDR2 reads SQIVND. Compared with germline, V lacks 3 bases and J lacks 6 bases; bases without a gene match: 5. The donors were healthy, HIV-negative adults with no recently reported acute infections or vaccinations. Every donor was a Caucasian adult living in Nashville, Tennessee, USA. CD4+ T cells were enriched through magnetic negative selection, after which naive cells were positively selected on CD45RA and the remaining negative fraction served as the memory subset. After blood collection by leukapheresis, PBMCs were isolated using Ficoll-Histopaque density gradient centrifugation and then cryopreserved in the vapor phase of liquid nitrogen. Analytical flow cytometry was used to check the purity and quantity of every magnetically sorted T cell population. Each sorted fraction had its genomic DNA isolated and then quantified by UV absorbance on a Nanodrop 2000c.

Using the deep immunoSEQ assay, multiplex PCR amplified TCR CDR3 regions from genomic DNA. Extracted genomic DNA from each cell subset was distributed evenly across all wells of several immunoSEQ 96-well plates, and each plate was treated as a replicate. For sorted subsets, about 200 ng genomic DNA, equal to 30,000 to 35,000 T cell genomes, was loaded into each replicate PCR. Purified libraries were quantified with a Qubit 3.0 fluorometer, sized on a Bioanalyzer 2100, and re-quantified with the KAPA Library Quantification kit. Each immunoSEQ 96-well plate was sequenced on its own single-read 150-cycle Illumina NextSeq 550 flow cell. Turning to the authors' computational methods: Because the immunoSEQ output included only junctional sequences and no quality scores, the filtering could not be the same as the filtering used for full-length reads. To assign V/J genes and CDR3, sequences were annotated using PyIR, a Python wrapper for IgBLAST v1.9, with IMGT germline references. Any read was removed if the V/J assignment was weak (E-value above 1e-6), the CDR3 was missing, or the read contained stop codons, out-of-frame junctions, or ambiguous translated residues. V3J clonotypes were defined by identical inferred V gene, J gene, and CDR3 amino acid sequence. The percentage overlap between two repertoires was calculated by dividing the number of shared unique clonotypes by the size of the smaller repertoire. Three approaches were used to assess repertoire richness: RTK rarefaction, the Chao1 estimator, and Recon v2.1 estimates of unobserved clonotypes. Generation probabilities for all TCRbeta clonotypes obtained by the gDNA method from a handful of donors were computed using OLGA. TCRdb carries this immuneACCESS record with in-frame sequences only. Its versions omit some clonotypes, under half of them owing to an unresolved V gene in the studies checked, with the rest unexplained. The V and J calls and clone size were taken over from that table, and D and trimming were inferred from the DNA. Within this sample are hundreds of thousands of clones, with around 74% of them counted one time only. Under 2% of the sample is taken by the ten largest.

This receptor was obtained from a woman under 40 in good health. The specimen sequenced was memory CD4+ T cells sorted from blood. What the cell subset or site label conveys for this sample: CD45RA-negative fraction. The sequence joins TRBV19 to TRBJ2-6, and 7 bases in between align with TRBD2. Here the CDR3 is given as CASSIWGRVANVLTF. The nucleotides read TGTGCCAGTAGTATTTGGGGGAGGGTGGCCAACGTCCTGACTTTC.